A single sample gave rise to the 25 T cell receptor beta chains below, sequenced in a study of neoadjuvant anti-PD-1 for oral cavity cancer (dated by TCRdb to the early 2020s). This specimen's time point label, per the study, means: before neoadjuvant nivolumab. The method behind the library was the immunoSEQ multiplex PCR assay. The table comes from immuneACCESS by way of TCRdb, which keeps in-frame sequences with V and J called. Part of the clones is missing from these tables; in studies checked, under half for an unresolved V gene and the rest for unknown reasons. The sample table contains about 14,000 clones; only one count was recorded for roughly two thirds of them. Of the sample, roughly 2.2% falls within the top ten clones. The sequenced sample was PBMCs, obtained before nivolumab (anti-PD-1) treatment. The source of these receptors is a person between 40 and 85 years old with oral cavity squamous cell carcinoma.

The chain links TRBV27 to TRBJ2-5; 11 positions match TRBD2. This CDR3 spans 17 amino acids. From germline, CDR1 is MNHEY and CDR2 SMNVEV (reference sequence). The trim removed 4 bases at V and 5 bases at J, leaving 12 bases unmatched. CDR3 sequence (DNA): TGTGCCAGCAGTTCCCTCCTACTAGCGGGAGAGGGGGAGACCCAGTACTTC. It is translated as CASSSLLLAGEGETQYF.

V usage is TRBV28 and J usage is TRBJ2-7; a weak D match, TRBD1 (6 bases). The CDR3 sequence is 12 residues long. Trimming cost V 6 bases and J 1 base, with 7 bases left between them. Per germline, CDR1 MDHEN and CDR2 SYDVKM. The CDR3 region is CASRTGSYEQYF. Written as DNA, the CDR3 is TGTGCCAGCAGAACAGGGTCCTACGAGCAGTACTTC.

In this sample, this clone turned up a few times. This sequence joins TRBV2 and TRBJ1-2; maybe TRBD1 (5 bases). Looked up from germline, CDR1 is SNHLY and CDR2 is FYNNEI. This CDR3 region has 14 residues. Trimming shortened V by 6 bases and J by 2 bases, and 13 bases separated the two germline ends. CDR3 residues: CASRRGGLNYGYTF. The CDR3 DNA reads as TGTGCCAGCAGAAGGGGCGGACTAAACTATGGCTACACCTTC.

The chain combines TRBV5-4 with TRBJ1-2; D unclear. Trimming removed 4 bases from V and 5 bases from J, with 12 bases in between. Germline loops: CDR1 SGHNT, CDR2 YYREEE (reference sequence). The CDR3 contains 13 residues. The DNA for the CDR3 is TGTGCCAGCAGCCAGAGGGCTGTTTATGGCTACACCTTC. Its protein product is CASSQRAVYGYTF.

This clone showed up just a few times. This chain connects TRBV4-1 to TRBJ1-4; D gene ambiguous. The CDR3 is 18 residues long. CDR1 MGHRA and CDR2 YSYEKL come from the germline V gene. Trimming stripped 3 bases from V and 0 bases from J, with 17 bases between. The CDR3 nucleotides read TGCGCCAGCAGCCAGGCGAATCTCGGACTTGCAACTAATGAAAAACTGTTTTTT. Residues: CASSQANLGLATNEKLFF.

The CDR3 spells CASSLGGAYRYNNSPLHF. The CDR3 DNA is TGTGCCAGCAGCTTAGGGGGGGCCTATCGCTATAATAATTCACCCCTCCACTTT. V usage is TRBV7-2 and J usage is TRBJ1-6; possibly TRBD1 for D (6 bases). The ends were cut back, 1 base at V and 5 bases at J, with 18 bases in the middle. Germline lookup yields CDR1 SGHTA and CDR2 FQGNSA. The CDR3 consists of 18 residues.

The chain employs TRBV2 and TRBJ1-2; no reliable D call. Trimming pared 6 bases from V and 4 bases from J, leaving 18 bases between. Germline CDR1 SNHLY, CDR2 FYNNEI. The CDR3 totals 15 residues. The DNA of the CDR3 is TGTGCCAGCAGCGCGGACCTGAGCCAATTCTATGGCTACACCTTC. As protein: CASSADLSQFYGYTF.

This clone occurred once. The chain combines TRBV6-6 with TRBJ2-5; no clear D gene. Germline V lookup: CDR1 MNHNY, CDR2 SVGAGI (reference sequence). CDR3 length: 12 residues. Trimming took 6 bases from V and 5 from J, leaving 10 bases between them. The CDR3 bases are TGTGCCAGCAGCCCTCGACCGGAGACCCAGTACTTC. Encoded protein: CASSPRPETQYF.

The rearrangement uses TRBV30 and TRBJ1-5; D is unresolved. Trimming pared 2 bases from V and 3 bases from J, leaving 14 bases between. This CDR3 region has 15 residues. CDR1 is GTSNPN, CDR2 SVGIG, per germline (reference sequence). CDR3 protein: CAWSLGEWNNQPQHF. In nucleotides, the CDR3 is TGTGCCTGGAGTCTCGGGGAGTGGAACAATCAGCCCCAGCATTTT.

J is TRBJ2-1 and V is TRBV30, with 9 bases identical to TRBD2. The CDR3 is 12 amino acids. Germline V gene sequence: CDR1 GTSNPN, CDR2 SVGIG (reference sequence). The V and J ends lost 5 bases and 11 bases, in that order; junction bases with no gene match: 7. The CDR3 region is CAWGAGGKKQFF. The CDR3 bases are TGTGCCTGGGGAGCGGGAGGTAAAAAGCAGTTCTTC.

The chain couples TRBV5-8 to TRBJ1-5, with D uncertain. Germline lookup yields CDR1 SGHTS and CDR2 YDEGEE. V lost 0 bases and J lost 5, with 9 bases in between. The CDR3 sequence is 14 residues long. The CDR3 region has the DNA TGTGCCAGCAGCTTGGTTAGGATTGATCAGCCCCAGCATTTT. Translation: CASSLVRIDQPQHF.

V usage is TRBV5-6 and J usage is TRBJ2-1; TRBD2 agrees at 7 bases. The trim removed 0 bases at V and 9 bases at J, leaving 6 bases unmatched. The CDR3 runs to 14 residues. Germline CDR1 SGHDT, CDR2 YYEEEE. The CDR3 region is CASSLGSGGSEQFF. The CDR3, as DNA: TGTGCCAGCAGCTTGGGGTCGGGGGGAAGTGAGCAGTTCTTC.

This chain uses TRBV30 with TRBJ2-5; D might be TRBD1 (5 bases). Trimming shortened V by 2 bases and J by 5 bases, and 9 bases separated the two germline ends. This CDR3 is 12 amino acids long. The germline V gene has CDR1 GTSNPN and CDR2 SVGIG (reference sequence). The CDR3 loop reads CAWSQGRETQYF. CDR3 nucleotide sequence: TGTGCCTGGAGTCAGGGTCGGGAGACCCAGTACTTC. Using reference TRBV30 and TRBJ2-5 for the parts outside the CDR3, the full variable domain is SQTIHQWPATLVQPVGSPLSLECTVEGTSNPNLYWYRQAAGRGLQLLFYSVGIGQISSEVPQNLSASRPQDRQFILSSKKLLLSDSGFYLCAWSQGRETQYFGPGTRLLVL.

The gene calls are TRBV6-6 and TRBJ1-1; D ambiguous. CDR3 length equals 16 residues. Trimming removed 0 bases at V and 4 bases at J, with 15 bases between. Looked up from germline, CDR1 is MNHNY and CDR2 is SVGAGI (reference sequence). The CDR3 spells CASSYSSGVGTTEAFF. CDR3 sequence (DNA): TGTGCCAGCAGTTACTCGAGCGGGGTGGGTACCACTGAAGCTTTCTTT.

V and J are TRBV19 and TRBJ2-6; D could derive from TRBD1 or TRBD2 (5 bases each). The germline V gene encodes CDR1 LNHDA and CDR2 SQIVND (reference sequence). The V end lost 2 bases, the J end lost 3 bases, and 14 bases lay between the germline ends. There are 17 residues in the CDR3. The CDR3 loop is CASSINSLGDGANVLTF. DNA for the CDR3: TGTGCCAGTAGTATAAATTCTCTGGGGGATGGGGCCAACGTCCTGACTTTC.

The chain has TRBV28 and TRBJ2-5; possibly TRBD2 for D (5 bases). The V gene lost 7 bases and the J gene lost 9 bases, with 21 bases spanning the gap. This CDR3 is built from 14 residues. Germline V gene data show CDR1 as MDHEN and CDR2 as SYDVKM. The CDR3 DNA sequence: TGTGCCAGCAAGGGAACCAAACTAAAGAGGGCCCAGTACTTC. Amino acids: CASKGTKLKRAQYF.

In DNA, the CDR3 is TGTGCCAGCTTAAAGGGACAGAGTAATTCACCCCTCCACTTT. This gives the protein CASLKGQSNSPLHF. The chain joins TRBV5-5 to TRBJ1-6; 7 bases agree with TRBD1. Per the germline V gene, CDR1 is SGHKS and CDR2 is YYEKEE (reference sequence). The CDR3 is made up of 14 amino acids. J lost 6 bases, V lost 7 bases, and 7 bases had no gene match.

This chain connects TRBV13 to TRBJ2-2, with D tentatively TRBD2 (6 bases). The CDR3 length is 15 residues. V lost 0 bases and J lost 3, with 8 bases in between. Per the germline V gene, CDR1 is PRHDT and CDR2 is FYEKMQ (reference sequence). The CDR3 coding sequence is TGTGCCAGCAGCTTAGGAGTAGCGGACACCGGGGAGCTGTTTTTT. This encodes CASSLGVADTGELFF. The whole variable domain, filled in from reference TRBV13 and TRBJ2-2, reads AAGVIQSPRHLIKEKRETATLKCYPIPRHDTVYWYQQGPGQDPQFLISFYEKMQSDKGSIPDRFSAQQFSDYHSELNMSSLELGDSALYFCASSLGVADTGELFFGEGSRLTVL.

This sequence joins TRBV6-1 and TRBJ2-1; 14 bases map to TRBD2. Germline CDR1 and CDR2: MNHNS and SASEGT. This CDR3 has 13 amino acids. V shed 9 bases, J shed 11 bases, and the junction held 6 bases outside the gene matches. CDR3 bases: TGTGCCAGTGCAGGGACTAGCGGGAGTCAGCAGTTCTTC. This translates into CASAGTSGSQQFF.

This chain links TRBV27 with TRBJ2-7; tentative D call: TRBD2 (6 bases). The CDR3 totals 15 residues. Looked up from germline, CDR1 is MNHEY and CDR2 is SMNVEV (reference sequence). V was pared by 3 bases and J by 3 bases, with 15 bases between. Here the CDR3 reads CASSFLGRGGYEQYF. In DNA form, the CDR3 reads TGTGCCAGCAGTTTTCTAGGTAGGGGAGGCTACGAGCAGTACTTC.

V usage is TRBV4-1 and J usage is TRBJ1-2, with D unresolved. Trimming left V 0 bases short and J 2 bases short, with 10 bases between. Germline V gene data show CDR1 as MGHRA and CDR2 as YSYEKL. This CDR3 is 15 amino acids long. DNA of the CDR3: TGCGCCAGCAGCCAAGATTCCGCGGGGAACTATGGCTACACCTTC. Its protein product is CASSQDSAGNYGYTF.

The chain couples TRBV2 to TRBJ1-6, with D possibly TRBD1 on 6 matching bases. Germline CDR1 is SNHLY and CDR2 is FYNNEI. The germline V and J ends were trimmed by 7 bases and 8 bases, with 12 bases remaining between them. The CDR3 runs 13 residues. CDR3 bases: TGTGCCAGCAATACAGGGTTTGATTCACCCCTCCACTTT. Translating gives CASNTGFDSPLHF.

V usage is TRBV18 and J usage is TRBJ1-5, with 12 bases matching TRBD1. The CDR3 loop spans 15 amino acids. V lost 8 bases to trimming and J lost 7 bases; unmatched junction nucleotides: 9. The V gene's germline CDR1 is KGHSH and CDR2 LQKENI. The CDR3 coding sequence is TGTGCCAGCGGCGGGGGACAGGGGGCGGGGCAGCCCCAGCATTTT. Protein: CASGGGQGAGQPQHF.

CDR3 in amino acids: CASGFGTGNSPLHF. The CDR3 bases are TGTGCTAGTGGGTTTGGGACAGGGAATTCACCCCTCCACTTT. This sequence joins TRBV12-5 and TRBJ1-6; 9 positions match TRBD1. From germline, CDR1 is LGHNT and CDR2 FRNRAP. After removal of 6 bases from V and 7 bases from J, the junction contained 4 bases not matched to a gene. The CDR3 has 14 amino acids. The variable domain in full, completed from reference TRBV12-5 and TRBJ1-6, reads DARVTQTPRHKVTEMGQEVTMRCQPILGHNTVFWYRQTMMQGLELLAYFRNRAPLDDSGMPKDRFSAEMPDATLATLKIQPSEPRDSAVYFCASGFGTGNSPLHFGNGTRLTVT.

The V and J genes are TRBV4-1 and TRBJ1-2; 7 positions match TRBD1. CDR1 MGHRA and CDR2 YSYEKL come from the germline V gene. The CDR3 loop spans 16 amino acids. V gave up 1 base and J gave up 8 bases; unmatched junction bases: 13. The DNA of the CDR3 is TGCGCCAGCAGCCAAGCCGGGTCGACAGGGCTAGGAGGCTACACCTTC. As protein: CASSQAGSTGLGGYTF.